This T cell receptor beta chain was identified during a study of CD8+CD57+ T cells in acquired aplastic anemia. About the study: DNA from sorted CD4+ and CD8+ cells averaged approximately 2.9 ug. Whole-study results and caveats: Patients were compared with controls for CD8+ Simpson's diversity, and no significant difference emerged. Around 27 was the count of CD8+ CDR3 sequences that patients shared with controls.

This clonotype was seen a single time. Its specificity is unknown. At one end the junction does not follow the germline gene, possibly because of a read error. Per germline, CDR1 SGHAT and CDR2 FQNNGV. The CDR3 is made up of 16 amino acids. The patients chosen for sequencing had shown expansion of CD8+CD57+ cells (detected by flow cytometry). Blood came from patients not yet given any therapy. Genomic DNA acted as the template from which TCR beta VDJ combination and CDR3 sequence profiling were carried out. MiXCR, applied by TCRdb to the reads, yields one record per CDR3 protein. The sample yields about 200,000 distinct CDR3 sequences, roughly 60% seen once.

The TCR was taken from a human donor with aplastic anemia. Sequenced sample: sorted CD4+, CD8+, or CD8+CD57+ T cells (not recorded which) from PBMCs. The chain joins TRBV11-2 to TRBJ2-7; 7 positions match TRBD1. CDR3 sequence reads: CASTEGTAGLQREQDF. The CDR3 DNA reads as TGTGCCAGCACCGAAGGGACAGCAGGACTCCAACGCGAGCAGGACTTC.